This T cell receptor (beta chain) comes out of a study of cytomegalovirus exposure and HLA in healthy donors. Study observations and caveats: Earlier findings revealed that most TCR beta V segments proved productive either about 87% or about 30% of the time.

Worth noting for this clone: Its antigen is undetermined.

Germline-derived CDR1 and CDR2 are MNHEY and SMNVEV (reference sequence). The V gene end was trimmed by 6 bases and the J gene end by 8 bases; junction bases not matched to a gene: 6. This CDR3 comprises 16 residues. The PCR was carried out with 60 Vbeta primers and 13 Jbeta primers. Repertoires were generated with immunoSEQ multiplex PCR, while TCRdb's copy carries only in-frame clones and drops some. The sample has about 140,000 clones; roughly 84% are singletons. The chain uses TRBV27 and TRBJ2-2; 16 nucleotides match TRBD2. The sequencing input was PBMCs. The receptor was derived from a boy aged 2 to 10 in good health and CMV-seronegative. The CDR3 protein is CASRKGLAGGIGELFF. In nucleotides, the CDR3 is TGTGCCAGCAGAAAGGGACTAGCGGGAGGGATAGGGGAGCTGTTTTTT.